Listed below are T cell receptor beta chains from one sample, sequenced in a study of early T cells in non-severe SARS-CoV-2 infection. TCRdb re-analysed the 5' RACE reads in MiXCR, keeping a single row per CDR3 protein. The repertoire holds about 50,000 distinct CDR3 sequences, 6.2% seen once, with about 7% in the top ten. Material: whole blood, obtained at baseline. All receptors come from an adult who was a healthcare worker with PCR-confirmed SARS-CoV-2 infection or an uninfected control (not recorded which). Both conserved end residues are part of each CDR3. D genes are given only for firm matches. Clone size is not always given. Where it is, it says once, few, many or a class for expanded clones.

V gene	J gene	clone size	D gene	CDR3 protein	CDR3 DNA
TRBV12-3/TRBV12-4	TRBJ1-1	.	.	CASSPSGRFGSEAFF	TGTGCCAGCAGTCCCTCCGGCAGGTTCGGATCTGAAGCTTTCTTT
TRBV7-2	TRBJ1-1	few	.	CASSYDRRNTEAFF	TGTGCCAGCAGTTACGACAGGAGGAACACTGAAGCTTTCTTT
TRBV5-1	TRBJ1-2	few	TRBD1	CASSLPQDRALYGYTF	TGCGCCAGCAGCCTTCCCCAAGACAGGGCCCTATATGGCTACACCTTC
TRBV7-9	TRBJ1-1	.	TRBD1	CASSPGQGKPRDTEAFF	TGTGCCAGCAGCCCCGGACAGGGGAAGCCTCGGGACACTGAAGCTTTCTTT
TRBV12-3/TRBV12-4	TRBJ2-7	.	.	CASTTGFYEQYF	TGTGCCAGCACCACAGGGTTCTACGAGCAGTACTTC
TRBV6-1	TRBJ1-6	.	.	CASSDTGNNSPLHF	TGTGCCAGCAGCGATACAGGAAATAATTCACCCCTCCACTTT
TRBV4-1	TRBJ2-1	many	.	CASSQDIYESSYNEQFF	TGCGCCAGCAGCCAAGATATTTACGAGAGCTCCTACAATGAGCAGTTCTTC
TRBV30	TRBJ1-1	many	TRBD1	CASQGALITEAFF	TGTGCCTCCCAGGGGGCTCTGATCACTGAAGCTTTCTTT
TRBV6-5	TRBJ2-5	many	.	CASSYKGVETQYF	TGTGCCAGCAGTTATAAAGGGGTAGAGACCCAGTACTTC
TRBV3-1	TRBJ2-1	many	TRBD2	CASSRTSGMVNEQFF	TGTGCCAGCAGCCGGACTAGCGGGATGGTTAATGAGCAGTTCTTC
TRBV12-3/TRBV12-4	TRBJ1-5	many	.	CASSLAYQPQHF	TGTGCCAGCAGTTTAGCGTATCAGCCCCAGCATTTT
TRBV28	TRBJ2-7	.	TRBD2	CASTTHSGANYEQYF	TGTGCCAGCACAACCCATAGCGGGGCTAACTACGAGCAGTACTTC
TRBV12-3/TRBV12-4	TRBJ2-1	many	TRBD2	CASSPGLAGYNEQFF	TGTGCCAGCAGTCCAGGACTAGCGGGATATAATGAGCAGTTCTTC
TRBV5-1	TRBJ2-5	.	TRBD2	CASSSAAGGPGETQYF	TGCGCCAGCAGCTCCGCAGCGGGAGGGCCGGGGGAGACCCAGTACTTC
TRBV29-1	TRBJ2-7	few	.	CSVEQGYPYEQYF	TGCAGCGTCGAGCAGGGGTACCCCTACGAGCAGTACTTC
TRBV2	TRBJ2-1	.	.	CASSVQASSYNEQFF	TGTGCCAGCAGTGTCCAAGCGAGCTCCTACAATGAGCAGTTCTTC
TRBV5-5	TRBJ2-7	many	.	CASSPRWGREPPYEQYF	TGTGCCAGCAGTCCCCGCTGGGGGCGGGAGCCACCTTACGAGCAGTACTTC
TRBV7-2	TRBJ2-7	many	.	CASSLGSAGNEQYF	TGTGCCAGCAGCTTAGGCTCGGCGGGAAACGAGCAGTACTTC
TRBV5-1	TRBJ2-1	.	TRBD2	CASSFQAGAYNEQFF	TGCGCCAGCAGCTTCCAAGCGGGAGCCTACAATGAGCAGTTCTTC
TRBV6-5	TRBJ1-1	.	TRBD1	CASSYSTRQGMKSFF	TGTGCCAGCAGTTACTCGACTAGACAGGGGATGAAATCTTTCTTT
TRBV4-1	TRBJ2-1	many	TRBD2	CASSREAGYNEQFF	TGCGCCAGCAGCCGTGAAGCGGGATACAATGAGCAGTTCTTC
TRBV11-2	TRBJ2-1	few	.	CASSRELASYNEQFF	TGTGCCAGCAGTCGAGAATTAGCCTCCTACAATGAGCAGTTCTTC
TRBV6-2/TRBV6-3	TRBJ1-1	many	TRBD1	CASNFGQGPMNTEAFF	TGTGCCAGCAACTTCGGACAGGGGCCTATGAACACTGAAGCTTTCTTT
TRBV27	TRBJ2-2	many	.	CASSPLGSGELFF	TGTGCCAGCAGTCCCCTAGGGTCCGGGGAGCTGTTTTTT
TRBV6-2/TRBV6-3	TRBJ2-1	few	.	CASGTFSGLSLNEQFF	TGTGCCAGCGGAACGTTCTCAGGACTGAGCCTTAATGAGCAGTTCTTC
TRBV29-1	TRBJ2-5	many	.	CSVEVQQETQYF	TGCAGCGTTGAAGTACAGCAAGAGACCCAGTACTTC
TRBV20-1	TRBJ2-6	many	TRBD2	CSAIAGASGANVLTF	TGCAGTGCTATAGCGGGAGCATCTGGGGCCAACGTCCTGACTTTC
TRBV15	TRBJ2-3	many	TRBD1	CATSRGLGTADTQYF	TGTGCCACCAGCAGAGGGCTCGGGACAGCAGATACGCAGTATTTT
TRBV7-6	TRBJ2-5	many	.	CASSPGNQETQYF	TGTGCCAGCAGCCCAGGAAACCAAGAGACCCAGTACTTC
TRBV7-3	TRBJ1-1	many	TRBD1	CASSRTGGGEAFF	TGTGCCAGCAGCCGGACAGGGGGCGGAGAAGCTTTCTTT
TRBV5-1	TRBJ1-5	once	.	CASRDTSHSNQPQHF	TGCGCCTCAAGGGACACCTCTCATAGCAATCAGCCCCAGCATTTT
TRBV3-1	TRBJ1-6	.	TRBD1	CASSLPGQINSPLHF	TGTGCCAGCAGCCTACCGGGACAGATCAATTCACCCCTCCACTTT
TRBV19	TRBJ2-2	few	.	CASSRWTGELFF	TGTGCCAGTAGCCGCTGGACGGGGGAGCTGTTTTTT
TRBV10-3	TRBJ2-3	many	.	CAISPQGPSTDTQYF	TGTGCCATCAGCCCACAGGGTCCCTCCACAGATACGCAGTATTTT
TRBV14	TRBJ2-6	many	.	CASSQQGRRANVLTF	TGTGCCAGCAGCCAACAGGGGCGGAGGGCCAACGTCCTGACTTTC
TRBV6-5	TRBJ2-7	many	.	CASSTSREGYEQYF	TGTGCCAGCAGTACCAGCAGGGAAGGGTACGAGCAGTACTTC
TRBV5-4	TRBJ2-1	few	TRBD1	CASRQTGRSYNEQFF	TGTGCCAGCAGACAGACAGGGCGAAGCTACAATGAGCAGTTCTTC
TRBV20-1	TRBJ1-1	few	TRBD1	CSALAGGNTEAFF	TGCAGTGCTTTAGCAGGGGGCAACACTGAAGCTTTCTTT
TRBV7-3	TRBJ1-1	.	TRBD1	CASSPGTGVINTEAFF	TGTGCCAGCAGCCCTGGGACAGGGGTAATAAACACTGAAGCTTTCTTT
TRBV4-2	TRBJ2-4	.	.	CASSQEGQGRENIQYF	TGTGCCAGCAGCCAAGAGGGCCAGGGGAGGGAAAACATTCAGTACTTC
TRBV28	TRBJ2-1	few	TRBD2	CASSTPRPGGNEQFF	TGTGCCAGCAGCACCCCACGCCCGGGGGGCAATGAGCAGTTCTTC
TRBV19	TRBJ2-1	few	TRBD2	CASSMAGGSYNEQFF	TGTGCCAGTAGTATGGCGGGGGGCTCCTACAATGAGCAGTTCTTC
TRBV28	TRBJ1-2	few	TRBD1	CASSSILGQGAFYGYTF	TGTGCCAGCAGTTCTATACTCGGACAGGGGGCCTTCTATGGCTACACCTTC
TRBV29-1	TRBJ2-4	.	TRBD1	CSVGADRGNIQYF	TGCAGCGTTGGGGCGGACAGGGGAAACATTCAGTACTTC